This TCR beta chain was retrieved from a study of T cells in Graves' hyperthyroidism and ophthalmopathy. Background on the study: The blood sample was taken at first diagnosis, before treatment began. Notes on the study in general: Also found in blood were most expanded thyroid clonotypes above 0.001. Median prediction lead before ophthalmopathy onset was 6 to 8 months with the model.

Germline lookup yields CDR1 DFQATT and CDR2 SNEGSKA (reference sequence). V was clipped by 0 bases and J by 2 bases; unmatched bases: 7. The CDR3 covers 16 residues. From RNA transcripts, TCR beta CDR3 regions were amplified. First-round RT-PCR targeting the TCR CDR3 was performed with the HTBI primer set. From the multiplex PCR reads, TCRdb called clonotypes with MiXCR, one entry per CDR3 protein. The sample consists of under 300,000 distinct CDR3 sequences, over 20% of them appearing once. This clonotype was observed at least ten times. No antigen is known for it. Out of over 7.5 ml of fresh peripheral blood came the PBMCs.

The clonotype originates from a man aged 25 to 45 with Graves' ophthalmopathy. The sample was blood. The J gene is TRBJ1-5, the V gene TRBV20-1; 7 bases match TRBD1. The CDR3 spells CSARDQGGLGNQPQHF. Written as DNA, the CDR3 is TGCAGTGCTAGAGATCAGGGGGGTTTGGGCAATCAGCCCCAGCATTTT.